What follows describes a single TCR beta chain. This specimen comes from a study of early stage breast cancer tumors. Study details: ER+/PR+/HER2- status applied to about 80% of the 16 invasive breast tumors.

The repertoire was sequenced with immunoSEQ multiplex PCR; TCRdb's copy has only in-frame clones and lacks some. Found here are tens of thousands of clones, more than 70% of them singletons; the top ten hold 3% to 4%. Sequenced sample: blood. The TCR originated in a person aged 40 to 50 with breast cancer.

CDR3: CASSLDSSSTDTQYF. The CDR3 DNA reads as TGTGCCAGCAGCTTGGACTCCTCGAGCACAGATACGCAGTATTTT. The rearrangement joins TRBV7-2 to TRBJ2-3; maybe TRBD2 (5 bases). The germline V gene encodes CDR1 SGHTA and CDR2 FQGNSA. The germline V and J ends were trimmed by 3 bases and 0 bases, with 10 bases remaining between them. The CDR3 totals 15 residues.